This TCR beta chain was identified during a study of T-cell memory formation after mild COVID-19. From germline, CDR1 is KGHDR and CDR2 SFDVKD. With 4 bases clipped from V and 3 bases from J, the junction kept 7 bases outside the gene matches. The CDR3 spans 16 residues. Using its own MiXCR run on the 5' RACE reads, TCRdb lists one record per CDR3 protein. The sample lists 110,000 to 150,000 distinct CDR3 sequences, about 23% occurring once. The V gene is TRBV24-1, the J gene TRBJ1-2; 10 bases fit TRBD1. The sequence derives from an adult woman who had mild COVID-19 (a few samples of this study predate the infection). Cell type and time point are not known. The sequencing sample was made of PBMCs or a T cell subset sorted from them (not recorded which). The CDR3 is CATSDRDRGSDYGYTF. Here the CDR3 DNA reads TGTGCCACCAGTGACCGGGACAGGGGTTCTGACTATGGCTACACCTTC.